These 18 T cell receptor beta chains came from one sample sequenced in a study of T cell responses to AZD1222 COVID-19 vaccine. Using immunoSEQ multiplex PCR, the repertoire was profiled, and TCRdb retains in-frame clones only, with some absent. The profile shows 150,000 to 200,000 clones, 92% of them singletons. The sequenced sample was peripheral blood, obtained 28 days after the second AZD1222 dose. The receptors stem from an adult who received the AZD1222 COVID-19 vaccine.

The V call is TRBV30, the J call TRBJ2-2, with D uncertain. The V end was cut by 2 bases, the J end by 2 bases, with 9 bases between. The CDR3 is made up of 14 amino acids. CDR1 is GTSNPN, CDR2 SVGIG, per germline (reference sequence). The CDR3 reads CAWSPGPNTGELFF. CDR3 DNA sequence: TGTGCCTGGAGTCCTGGTCCTAACACCGGGGAGCTGTTTTTT.

V gene TRBV7-2 combines with J gene TRBJ2-3; no clear D gene. CDR1 and CDR2 from the germline V gene are SGHTA and FQGNSA. V was cut by 5 bases and J by 3 bases, with 12 bases left in between. CDR3 length: 14 amino acids. The CDR3 DNA sequence: TGTGCCAGCAGCCAAGGGATACCTACAGATACGCAGTATTTT. It encodes CASSQGIPTDTQYF.

V gene TRBV5-1 combines with J gene TRBJ2-5, with a possible D match to TRBD1 (5 bases). V lost 4 bases and J 2 bases, leaving 12 bases between the germline ends. Germline V gives CDR1 SGHRS, CDR2 YFSETQ. There are 14 residues in the CDR3. The CDR3, as DNA: TGCGCCAGCAGCCCAGGGCACGGTCAAGAGACCCAGTACTTC. Translated: CASSPGHGQETQYF.

The CDR3 bases are TGTGCCTGGATAGTCGAGTGGGCAGGGACATGGTACACTGAAGCTTTCTTT. It specifies CAWIVEWAGTWYTEAFF. The chain is built from TRBV30 and TRBJ1-1; D possibly corresponds to TRBD1 (6 bases). Trimming took off 4 bases at V and 3 bases at J, with 24 bases between the two ends. From germline, CDR1 is GTSNPN and CDR2 SVGIG (reference sequence). This CDR3 has 17 residues.

The chain combines TRBV29-1 with TRBJ1-1; D not certain. Per the germline V gene, CDR1 is SQVTM and CDR2 is ANQGSEA. The V end lost 4 bases, the J end lost 1 base, and 7 bases lay between the germline ends. This CDR3 comprises 12 residues. CDR3 loop: CSVGRQNTEAFF. CDR3 DNA sequence: TGCAGCGTTGGACGGCAGAACACTGAAGCTTTCTTT.

This chain uses TRBV7-8 with TRBJ1-1; D might be TRBD1 (5 bases). This CDR3 comprises 14 residues. Germline CDR1 reads SGHVS; CDR2 reads FQNEAQ. The V end was cut by 7 bases, the J end by 1 base, with 13 bases between. CDR3 DNA sequence: TGTGCCAGCACCCCGGACATCCCGAACACTGAAGCTTTCTTT. Translated, it gives CASTPDIPNTEAFF.

The chain joins TRBV9 to TRBJ1-1; tentatively, D is TRBD1 (6 bases). This CDR3 contains 15 residues. Germline V lookup: CDR1 SGDLS, CDR2 YYNGEE. V lost 3 bases to trimming and J lost 1 base, with 13 bases between them. CDR3: CASSAPGTPNTEAFF. The CDR3 coding sequence is TGTGCCAGCAGCGCTCCGGGGACACCGAACACTGAAGCTTTCTTT.

The chain couples TRBV11-3 to TRBJ1-1; TRBD1 aligns across 8 bases. This CDR3 is 12 amino acids long. Germline V gene data show CDR1 as SGHNT and CDR2 as YENEEA. The trim removed 8 bases at V and 6 bases at J, leaving 5 bases unmatched. This CDR3 is CASGQGAAEAFF. The CDR3 DNA reads TGTGCCAGCGGGCAGGGGGCGGCTGAAGCTTTCTTT.

This sequence joins TRBV30 and TRBJ1-4; 7 nucleotides line up with TRBD1. V gave up 8 bases and J gave up 7 bases; unmatched junction bases: 10. Germline V lookup: CDR1 GTSNPN, CDR2 SVGIG (reference sequence). This CDR3 region has 13 residues. CDR3 sequence (DNA): TGTGCCACCAGGAGGGGGCTAAGTGAAAAACTGTTTTTT. Protein: CATRRGLSEKLFF.

CDR3 protein: CASRGQTMNTEAFF. CDR3 DNA: TGTGCCAGCAGGGGGCAGACGATGAACACTGAAGCTTTCTTT. The chain links TRBV27 to TRBJ1-1, with TRBD1 as a possible D gene (5 bases). From germline, CDR1 is MNHEY and CDR2 SMNVEV (reference sequence). The CDR3 length is 14 residues. The V end was cut by 6 bases, the J end by 0 bases, with 11 bases between.

The chain couples TRBV2 to TRBJ1-1; D not certain. Per germline, CDR1 SNHLY and CDR2 FYNNEI. The CDR3 extends over 13 amino acids. The V and J ends lost 5 bases and 1 base respectively, with 8 bases between them. The CDR3 sequence is CASSFAANTEAFF. The DNA for the CDR3 is TGTGCCAGCAGTTTTGCAGCGAACACTGAAGCTTTCTTT.

V is TRBV7-9 and J is TRBJ1-6, with 9 positions matching TRBD1. J lost 9 bases, V lost 5 bases, and 11 bases had no gene match. CDR1 SEHNR and CDR2 FQNEAQ come from the germline V gene (reference sequence). CDR3 length: 16 amino acids. DNA of the CDR3: TGTGCCAGCAGCGGCCCGGGACAGGGTAGTTCTTCACCCCTCCACTTT. Translated: CASSGPGQGSSSPLHF.

The chain joins TRBV2 to TRBJ1-4, with a tentative D call TRBD1 (6 bases). CDR3 length: 17 residues. The V gene lost 6 bases and the J gene lost 3 bases, with 20 bases spanning the gap. Germline CDR1 SNHLY, CDR2 FYNNEI. DNA for the CDR3: TGTGCCAGCAGAGACGGATGGACAGTCCAGGCTAATGAAAAACTGTTTTTT. Its protein is CASRDGWTVQANEKLFF.

In this sample, this clone turned up a few times. The genes are TRBV10-2 and TRBJ1-4; maybe TRBD1 (6 bases). Germline CDR1 reads WSHSY; CDR2 reads SAAADI. Deletions cut 5 bases from V and 3 bases from J, with 13 bases between. The CDR3 has 15 residues. The CDR3 DNA is TGCGCCAGCAGTCTGCAGGGGTCGGCTAATGAAAAACTGTTTTTT. This translates into CASSLQGSANEKLFF.

The chain combines TRBV6-6 with TRBJ1-5; 9 bases match TRBD1. V gave up 10 bases and J gave up 5 bases; unmatched junction bases: 3. The CDR3 runs to 12 residues. Germline lookup yields CDR1 MNHNY and CDR2 SVGAGI (reference sequence). The CDR3 sequence: CATGQGDQPQHF. The CDR3 nucleotides read TGTGCCACGGGACAGGGCGATCAGCCCCAGCATTTT.

This chain links TRBV19 with TRBJ2-3; no clear D gene. Per the germline V gene, CDR1 is LNHDA and CDR2 is SQIVND (reference sequence). CDR3 length equals 14 residues. V was clipped by 8 bases and J by 2 bases, with 14 bases between them. CDR3 bases: TGTGCCAGTGGCCCGGGTTGGGCCACAGATACGCAGTATTTT. It translates to CASGPGWATDTQYF.

The J gene is TRBJ2-7, the V gene TRBV5-1, with TRBD2 matching 12 bases. Trimming cost V 7 bases and J 2 bases; bases outside gene matches: 4. CDR1 is SGHRS, CDR2 YFSETQ, per germline. The CDR3 is made up of 14 amino acids. CDR3 sequence: CASGLAGGPYEQYF. The CDR3 bases are TGCGCCAGCGGCCTAGCGGGAGGGCCCTACGAGCAGTACTTC.

The chain is built from TRBV5-8 and TRBJ2-1; TRBD2 matches 8 bases. Germline CDR1 and CDR2: SGHTS and YDEGEE. With 4 bases clipped from V and 0 bases from J, the junction kept 6 bases outside the gene matches. CDR3 length equals 16 residues. In DNA form, the CDR3 reads TGTGCCAGCAGCCGGGGGGGCGGACACTCCTACAATGAGCAGTTCTTC. It specifies CASSRGGGHSYNEQFF.